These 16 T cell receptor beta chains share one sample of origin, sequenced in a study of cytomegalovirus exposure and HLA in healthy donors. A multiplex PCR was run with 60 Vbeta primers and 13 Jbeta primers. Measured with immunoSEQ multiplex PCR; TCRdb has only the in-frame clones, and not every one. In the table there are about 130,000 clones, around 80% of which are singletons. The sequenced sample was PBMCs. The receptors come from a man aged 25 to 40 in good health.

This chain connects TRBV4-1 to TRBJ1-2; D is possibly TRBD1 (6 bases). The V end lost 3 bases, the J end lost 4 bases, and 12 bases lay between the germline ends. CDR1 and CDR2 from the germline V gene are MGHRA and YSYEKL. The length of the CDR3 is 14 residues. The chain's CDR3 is CASSHLGRGYGYTF. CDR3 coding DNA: TGCGCCAGCAGCCACTTGGGCAGGGGCTATGGCTACACCTTC.

The CDR3 protein is CASSETSGGNYEQYF. DNA for the CDR3: TGTGCCAGCAGCGAAACTAGCGGGGGAAACTACGAGCAGTACTTC. The V gene is TRBV7-6, the J gene TRBJ2-5; TRBD2 agrees at 11 bases. Gene TRBJ2-7 matches the end of the DNA better, so the J call may be wrong. CDR3 length: 15 amino acids. CDR1 SGHVS and CDR2 FNYEAQ come from the germline V gene.

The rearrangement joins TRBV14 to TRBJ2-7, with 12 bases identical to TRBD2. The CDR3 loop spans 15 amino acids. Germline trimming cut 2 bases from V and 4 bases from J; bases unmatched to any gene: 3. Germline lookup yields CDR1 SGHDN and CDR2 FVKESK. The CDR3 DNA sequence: TGTGCCAGCAGCCAATGGCTAGCGGGAGGGTACGAGCAGTACTTC. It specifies CASSQWLAGGYEQYF.

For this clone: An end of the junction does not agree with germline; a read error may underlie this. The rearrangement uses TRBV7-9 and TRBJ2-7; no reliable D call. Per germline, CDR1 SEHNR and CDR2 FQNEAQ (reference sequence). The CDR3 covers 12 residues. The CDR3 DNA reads TGTTCCAGCAGCTTGTCGGGCTACGAGCAGTACTTC. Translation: CSSSLSGYEQYF.

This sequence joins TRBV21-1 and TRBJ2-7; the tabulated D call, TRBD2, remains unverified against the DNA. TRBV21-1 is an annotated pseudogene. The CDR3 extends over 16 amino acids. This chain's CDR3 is CASSQTTSGSNYEQYF. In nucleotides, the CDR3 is TGTGCCAGCAGCCAGACGACTAGCGGGAGCAACTACGAGCAGTACTTC.

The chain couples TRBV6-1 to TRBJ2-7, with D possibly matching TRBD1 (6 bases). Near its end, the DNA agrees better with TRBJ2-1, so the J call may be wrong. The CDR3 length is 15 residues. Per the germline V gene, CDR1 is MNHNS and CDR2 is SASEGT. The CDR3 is CASRAQGFVYNEQFF. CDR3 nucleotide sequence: TGTGCCAGCAGAGCACAGGGTTTTGTGTACAATGAGCAGTTCTTC.

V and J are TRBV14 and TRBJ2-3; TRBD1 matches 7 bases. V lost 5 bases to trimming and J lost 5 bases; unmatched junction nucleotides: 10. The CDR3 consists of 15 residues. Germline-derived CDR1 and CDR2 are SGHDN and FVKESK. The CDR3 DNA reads TGTGCCAGCAGCGATAACAGGGGATTTGGAGATACGCAGTATTTT. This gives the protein CASSDNRGFGDTQYF.

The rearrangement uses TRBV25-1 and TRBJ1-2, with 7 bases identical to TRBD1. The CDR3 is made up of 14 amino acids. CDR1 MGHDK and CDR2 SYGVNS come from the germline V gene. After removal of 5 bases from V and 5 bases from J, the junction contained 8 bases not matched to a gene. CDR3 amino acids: CASSPGGQVYGYTF. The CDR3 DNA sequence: TGTGCCAGCAGTCCCGGCGGACAGGTGTATGGCTACACCTTC.

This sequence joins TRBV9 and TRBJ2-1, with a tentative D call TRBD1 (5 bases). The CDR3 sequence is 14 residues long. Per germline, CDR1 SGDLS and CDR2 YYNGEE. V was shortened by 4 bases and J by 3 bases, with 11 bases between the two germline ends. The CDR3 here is CASSPQGYYNEQFF. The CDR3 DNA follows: TGTGCCAGCAGCCCCCAGGGTTACTACAATGAGCAGTTCTTC.

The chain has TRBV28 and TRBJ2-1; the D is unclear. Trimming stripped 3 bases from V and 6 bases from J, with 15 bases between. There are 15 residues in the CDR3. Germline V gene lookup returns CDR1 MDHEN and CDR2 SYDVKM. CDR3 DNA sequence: TGTGCCAGCAGTTTTCGACCCGGGTTAGCCAATGAGCAGTTCTTC. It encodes CASSFRPGLANEQFF.

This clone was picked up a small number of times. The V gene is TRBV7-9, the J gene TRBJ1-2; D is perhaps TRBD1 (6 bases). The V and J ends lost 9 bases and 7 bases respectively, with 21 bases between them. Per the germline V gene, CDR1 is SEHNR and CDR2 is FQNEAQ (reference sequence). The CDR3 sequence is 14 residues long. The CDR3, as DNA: TGTGCCAGGAACAGGGATGGAGGAGACACTGGCTACACCTTC. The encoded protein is CARNRDGGDTGYTF.

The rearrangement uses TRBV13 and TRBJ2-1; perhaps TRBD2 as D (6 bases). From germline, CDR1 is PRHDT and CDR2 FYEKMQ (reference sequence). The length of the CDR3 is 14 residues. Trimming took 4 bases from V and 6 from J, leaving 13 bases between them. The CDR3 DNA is TGTGCCAGCAGCTCCGGGGGTCTAGCCAATGAGCAGTTCTTC. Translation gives CASSSGGLANEQFF.

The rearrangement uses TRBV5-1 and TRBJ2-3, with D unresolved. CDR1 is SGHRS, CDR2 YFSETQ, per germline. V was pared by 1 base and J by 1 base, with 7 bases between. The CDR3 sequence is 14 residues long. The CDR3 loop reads CASSLSLGTDTQYF. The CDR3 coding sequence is TGCGCCAGCAGCTTGTCATTAGGCACAGATACGCAGTATTTT.

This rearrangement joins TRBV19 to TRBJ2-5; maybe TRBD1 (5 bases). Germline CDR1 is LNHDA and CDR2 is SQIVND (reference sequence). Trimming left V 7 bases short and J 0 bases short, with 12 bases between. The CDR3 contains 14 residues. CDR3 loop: CASKPTEYQETQYF. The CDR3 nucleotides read TGTGCCAGTAAACCGACAGAGTACCAAGAGACCCAGTACTTC.

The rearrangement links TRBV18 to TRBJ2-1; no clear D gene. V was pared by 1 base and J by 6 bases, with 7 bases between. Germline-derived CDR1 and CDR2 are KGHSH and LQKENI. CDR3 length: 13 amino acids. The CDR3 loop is CASSPLVSNEQFF. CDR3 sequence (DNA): TGTGCCAGCTCACCACTTGTCAGCAATGAGCAGTTCTTC.

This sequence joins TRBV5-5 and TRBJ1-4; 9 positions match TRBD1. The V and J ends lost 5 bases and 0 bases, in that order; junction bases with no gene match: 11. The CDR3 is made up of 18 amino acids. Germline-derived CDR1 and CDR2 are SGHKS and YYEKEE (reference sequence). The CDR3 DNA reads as TGTGCCAGCAGAAGACAGGGGGTCGGGTTCGCAACTAATGAAAAACTGTTTTTT. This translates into CASRRQGVGFATNEKLFF. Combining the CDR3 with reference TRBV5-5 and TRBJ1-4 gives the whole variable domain DAGVTQSPTHLIKTRGQQVTLRCSPISGHKSVSWYQQVLGQGPQFIFQYYEKEERGRGNFPDRFSARQFPNYSSELNVNALLLGDSALYLCASRRQGVGFATNEKLFFGSGTQLSVL.